This T cell receptor beta chain was recovered during a study of blood T cell repertoires in COVID-19. Whole-study context: Some COVID-19 samples were acute and others convalescent; all came from the United States, Italy and Spain.

Trimming took 5 bases from V and 12 from J, leaving 8 bases between them. The CDR3 totals 11 residues. Looked up from germline, CDR1 is SNHLY and CDR2 is FYNNEI. Profiling relied on immunoSEQ multiplex PCR, and the TCRdb table lists in-frame clones only, not all of them. The sample has approximately 150,000 clones, 85% seen once; the top ten hold more than 5%. Participants came from about two dozen US areas, aged about 18 to 89 years. The sequencing input was PBMCs or T cells enriched from blood (not recorded which). V is TRBV2 and J is TRBJ1-6; D gene ambiguous. This clonotype was obtained from a woman aged 40 to 50 who had recovered from COVID-19. DNA for the CDR3: TGTGCCAGCAGTAACAGAGTACCCCTCCACTTT. Its protein product is CASSNRVPLHF.